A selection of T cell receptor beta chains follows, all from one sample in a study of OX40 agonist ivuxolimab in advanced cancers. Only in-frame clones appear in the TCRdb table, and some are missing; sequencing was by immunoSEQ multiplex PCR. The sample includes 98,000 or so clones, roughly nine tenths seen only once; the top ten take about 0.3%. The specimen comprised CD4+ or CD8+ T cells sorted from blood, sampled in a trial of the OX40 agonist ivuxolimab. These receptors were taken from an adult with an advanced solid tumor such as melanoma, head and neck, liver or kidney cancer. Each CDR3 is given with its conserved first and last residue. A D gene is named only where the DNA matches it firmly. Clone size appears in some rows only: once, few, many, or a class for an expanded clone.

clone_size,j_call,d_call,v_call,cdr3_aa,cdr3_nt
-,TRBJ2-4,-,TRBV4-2,CASSQDRGRYNF,TGTGCCAGCAGCCAAGATCGAGGCCGGTACAATTTC
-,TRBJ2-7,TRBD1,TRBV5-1,CASSLMGQILDEQYF,TGCGCCAGCAGCTTAATGGGACAGATTCTCGACGAGCAGTACTTC
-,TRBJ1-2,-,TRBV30,CAWSVESPGDVDYGYTF,TGTGCCTGGAGTGTCGAAAGCCCAGGGGATGTAGACTATGGCTACACCTTC
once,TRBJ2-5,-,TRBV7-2,CASSLPADQETQYF,TGTGCCAGCAGCTTACCAGCGGACCAAGAGACCCAGTACTTC
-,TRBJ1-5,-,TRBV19,CASSTLQHSNQPQHF,TGTGCCAGTAGTACCTTACAGCATAGCAATCAGCCCCAGCATTTT
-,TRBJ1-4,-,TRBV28,CASSIHGLMDNEKLFF,TGTGCCAGCAGTATTCACGGCTTAATGGATAATGAAAAACTGTTTTTT
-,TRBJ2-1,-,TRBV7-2,CASSLLTVKNEQFF,TGTGCCAGCAGCTTATTAACGGTTAAGAATGAGCAGTTCTTC
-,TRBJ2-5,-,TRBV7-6,CASSFKETQYF,TGTGCCAGCAGCTTTAAAGAGACCCAGTACTTC
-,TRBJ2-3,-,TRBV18,CASSPGTLTDTQYF,TGTGCCAGCTCACCCGGGACACTCACAGATACGCAGTATTTT
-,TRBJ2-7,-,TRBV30,CAWSHQAGRQVYLREQYF,TGTGCCTGGAGTCATCAGGCAGGTCGACAAGTCTACTTACGGGAGCAGTACTTC
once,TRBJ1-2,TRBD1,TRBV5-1,CASSSDGGQAYGYTF,TGCGCCAGCAGCTCAGACGGGGGACAGGCCTATGGCTACACCTTC
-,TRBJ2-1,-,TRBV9,CASSVALSSYNEQFF,TGTGCCAGCAGCGTAGCCCTCAGCTCCTACAATGAGCAGTTCTTC
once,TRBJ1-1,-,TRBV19,CASSITGGTEAFF,TGTGCCAGTAGTATCACGGGGGGGACTGAAGCTTTCTTT
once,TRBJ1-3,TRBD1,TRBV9,CASSSRTGSGNTIYF,TGTGCCAGCAGCTCCAGGACAGGCTCTGGAAACACCATATATTTT
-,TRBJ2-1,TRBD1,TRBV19,CASSSTGGIIYNEQFF,TGTGCCAGTAGTTCGACAGGGGGCATTATCTACAATGAGCAGTTCTTC
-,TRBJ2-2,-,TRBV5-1,CASSLGQRNTGELFF,TGCGCCAGCAGCTTGGGGCAGCGAAACACCGGGGAGCTGTTTTTT
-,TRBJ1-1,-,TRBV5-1,CASSLWGGGSTEAFF,TGCGCCAGCAGCTTGTGGGGGGGCGGAAGCACTGAAGCTTTCTTT
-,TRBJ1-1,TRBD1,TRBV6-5,CASSSGTGEGTEAFF,TGTGCCAGCAGCTCCGGGACAGGGGAAGGCACTGAAGCTTTCTTT
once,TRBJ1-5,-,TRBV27,CASSPYRENSNQPQHF,TGTGCCAGCAGTCCATACAGAGAAAATAGCAATCAGCCCCAGCATTTT
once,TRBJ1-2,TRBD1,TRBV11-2,CASSLERGQGYGYTF,TGTGCCAGCAGCTTAGAACGGGGACAGGGCTATGGCTACACCTTC
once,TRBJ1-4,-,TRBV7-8,CASRTGPDRHDEKLFF,TGTGCCAGCAGGACAGGCCCCGACCGACACGATGAAAAACTGTTTTTT
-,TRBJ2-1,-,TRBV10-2,CATSTRTASSYNEQFF,TGCGCCACCTCGACTAGAACTGCTAGCTCCTACAATGAGCAGTTCTTC
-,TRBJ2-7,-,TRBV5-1,CASSLTVRTDPYEQYF,TGCGCCAGCAGCTTGACGGTTAGGACAGACCCCTACGAGCAGTACTTC
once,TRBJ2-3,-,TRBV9,CASSPWQVTDTQYF,TGTGCCAGCAGCCCCTGGCAAGTCACAGATACGCAGTATTTT
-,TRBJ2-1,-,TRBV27,CASSFDRSPYNEQFF,TGTGCCAGCAGTTTTGACAGAAGTCCCTACAATGAGCAGTTCTTC
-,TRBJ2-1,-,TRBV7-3,CASSLKANGGEQFF,TGTGCCAGCAGTCTTAAGGCGAACGGCGGTGAGCAGTTCTTC
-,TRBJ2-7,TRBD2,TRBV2,CASNLETSGGYEQYF,TGTGCCAGCAACCTAGAGACTAGCGGGGGCTACGAGCAGTACTTC
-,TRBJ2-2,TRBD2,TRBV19,CASTSGVRTGELFF,TGTGCCAGTACTAGCGGGGTACGCACCGGGGAGCTGTTTTTT
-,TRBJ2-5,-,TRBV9,CASSASDSQETQYF,TGTGCCAGCAGCGCCTCGGACAGTCAAGAGACCCAGTACTTC
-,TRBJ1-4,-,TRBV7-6,CASSSRTVATNEKLFF,TGTGCCAGCAGCTCTAGGACGGTCGCAACTAATGAAAAACTGTTTTTT